The 10 T cell receptor beta chains below were found in one sample sequenced in a study of cytomegalovirus exposure and HLA in healthy donors. The PCR had 60 Vbeta and 13 Jbeta primers. Libraries were prepared by immunoSEQ multiplex PCR; TCRdb keeps only in-frame clonotypes and omits some of them. The profile covers around 150,000 clones, with 77% appearing a single time and 1.3% to 1.5% taken by the ten largest. The sequencing sample was made of PBMCs. The receptor set was obtained from a young woman in good health and CMV-seronegative.

This rearrangement joins TRBV10-3 to TRBJ1-5, with TRBD1 matching 7 bases. The germline V gene encodes CDR1 ENHRY and CDR2 SYGVKD. This CDR3 spans 15 amino acids. Unmatched junction bases numbered 6, after V lost 0 bases and J lost 7 bases. CDR3 in amino acids: CAISESTGKWQPQHF. The CDR3 region has the DNA TGTGCCATCAGTGAGTCGACAGGGAAGTGGCAGCCCCAGCATTTT.

The V and J genes are TRBV7-9 and TRBJ2-5; possibly TRBD1 for D (7 bases). With the DNA end fitting TRBJ2-7 better, the J assignment may be wrong. This CDR3 region has 15 residues. Germline values: CDR1 SEHNR, CDR2 FQNEAQ (reference sequence). As DNA, the CDR3 is TGTGCCAGCAGCTCAGGGGGGACCGATGCCTACGAGCAGTACTTC. Translation: CASSSGGTDAYEQYF.

The chain is built from TRBV11-2 and TRBJ2-7, with 9 bases fitting TRBD1. With V trimmed by 3 bases and J by 6 bases, 12 bases remained unmatched. This CDR3 has 16 amino acids. The germline gives CDR1 SGHAT, CDR2 FQNNGV. CDR3 coding DNA: TGTGCCAGCAGCTTGAGGGACGGGACAGGGTTCGGCGAGCAGTACTTC. This codes for CASSLRDGTGFGEQYF.

CDR3 amino acids: CASSPQRGEAYEQYF. In DNA form, the CDR3 reads TGCGCCAGCAGCCCGCAGCGGGGGGAGGCCTACGAGCAGTACTTC. V gene TRBV5-1 combines with J gene TRBJ2-7; 9 nucleotides align to TRBD2. CDR1 is SGHRS, CDR2 YFSETQ, per germline. CDR3 length: 15 residues. V shed 4 bases and J 2 bases; nucleotides not matched to a gene: 7. Filled out from reference TRBV5-1 and TRBJ2-7, the complete variable domain reads KAGVTQTPRYLIKTRGQQVTLSCSPISGHRSVSWYQQTPGQGLQFLFEYFSETQRNKGNFPGRFSGRQFSNSRSEMNVSTLELGDSALYLCASSPQRGEAYEQYFGPGTRLTVT.

The rearrangement joins TRBV28 to TRBJ1-5; D may be TRBD1 (6 bases). The V gene lost 5 bases and the J gene lost 6 bases, with 20 bases spanning the gap. The CDR3 covers 16 residues. From germline, CDR1 is MDHEN and CDR2 SYDVKM. CDR3 amino acids: CASSPRTAKGGQPQHF. The CDR3 DNA reads TGTGCCAGCAGTCCACGGACAGCAAAGGGCGGTCAGCCCCAGCATTTT. Full variable domain (remainder filled in from reference TRBV28 and TRBJ1-5): DVKVTQSSRYLVKRTGEKVFLECVQDMDHENMFWYRQDPGLGLRLIYFSYDVKMKEKGDIPEGYSVSREKKERFSLILESASTNQTSMYLCASSPRTAKGGQPQHFGDGTRLSIL.

The V call is TRBV7-8, the J call TRBJ2-1; a weak D match, TRBD1 (6 bases). Looked up from germline, CDR1 is SGHVS and CDR2 is FQNEAQ. Trimming removed 1 base from V and 12 bases from J, with 10 bases in between. The CDR3 totals 12 residues. The CDR3 here is CASSLEGVPQFF. Written as DNA, the CDR3 is TGTGCCAGCAGCTTAGAGGGGGTCCCGCAGTTCTTC.

The CDR3 reads CAWRSGTGASGEQYF. CDR3 coding DNA: TGTGCCTGGAGATCCGGGACAGGGGCGTCCGGCGAGCAGTACTTC. The chain has TRBV30 and TRBJ2-5, with 10 bases that match TRBD1. Near its end, the DNA agrees better with TRBJ2-7, so the J call may be wrong. This CDR3 has 15 residues. Looked up from germline, CDR1 is GTSNPN and CDR2 is SVGIG (reference sequence).

The J gene is TRBJ2-3, the V gene TRBV28; the match to TRBD1 covers 7 bases. V was pared by 8 bases and J by 4 bases, with 6 bases of the junction left unmatched. The CDR3 loop spans 13 amino acids. Germline CDR1 reads MDHEN; CDR2 reads SYDVKM. CDR3 sequence (DNA): TGTGCCAGCTTTGACAGGGCAGCAGATACGCAGTATTTT. It specifies CASFDRAADTQYF.

This chain links TRBV20-1 with TRBJ2-1; no reliable D call. Trimming pared 5 bases from V and 14 bases from J, leaving 16 bases between. The CDR3 extends over 11 amino acids. Germline loops: CDR1 DFQATT, CDR2 SNEGSKA (reference sequence). The CDR3 sequence: CSAENTLSEFF. The CDR3 nucleotides are TGCAGTGCTGAAAATACTCTCTCTGAGTTCTTC.

The CDR3 sequence is CASSEKLRGSQNTEAFF. The CDR3 DNA reads as TGTGCCAGCAGTGAAAAACTTCGGGGAAGTCAGAACACTGAAGCTTTCTTT. The V call is TRBV6-1, the J call TRBJ1-1; D call uncertain. V gave up 2 bases and J gave up 1 base, with 17 bases separating them. The CDR3 is 17 residues long. Per germline, CDR1 MNHNS and CDR2 SASEGT.